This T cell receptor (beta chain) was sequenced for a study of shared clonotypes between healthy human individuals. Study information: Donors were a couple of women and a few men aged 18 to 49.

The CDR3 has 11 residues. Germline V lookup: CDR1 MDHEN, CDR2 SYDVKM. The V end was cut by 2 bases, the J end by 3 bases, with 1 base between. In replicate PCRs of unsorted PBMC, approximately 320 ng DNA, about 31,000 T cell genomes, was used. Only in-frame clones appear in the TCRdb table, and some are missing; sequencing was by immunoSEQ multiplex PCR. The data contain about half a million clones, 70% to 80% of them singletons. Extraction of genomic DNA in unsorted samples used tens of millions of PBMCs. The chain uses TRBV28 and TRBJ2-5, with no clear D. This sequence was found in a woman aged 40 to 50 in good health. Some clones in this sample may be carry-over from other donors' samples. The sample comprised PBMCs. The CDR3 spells CASSLEETQYF. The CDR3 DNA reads TGTGCCAGCAGTTTAGAAGAGACCCAGTACTTC.